Below, 21 T cell receptor beta chains from the same sample are listed, as sequenced in a study of T cells in Graves' hyperthyroidism and ophthalmopathy. Researchers took RNA transcripts and amplified the TCR beta CDR3 regions from them. In the first-round RT-PCR of the TCR CDR3, the HTBI primer set was used. TCRdb analysed the multiplex PCR reads with MiXCR anew, one entry per CDR3 protein. This sample carries some 490,000 distinct CDR3 sequences, under 25% of them seen once, and the ten largest clones take approximately 49%. Sequencing input: blood. These TCRs come from a woman in her 70s with Graves' ophthalmopathy.

This clonotype was observed a few times. The genes are TRBV13 and TRBJ1-2; D is undetermined. CDR1 PRHDT and CDR2 FYEKMQ come from the germline V gene (reference sequence). Trimming shortened V by 9 bases and J by 4 bases, and 21 bases separated the two germline ends. The CDR3 contains 15 residues. The CDR3 is CASSPGRVLGYGYTF. The CDR3 DNA follows: TGTGCCAGTAGCCCCGGGCGGGTTCTGGGCTATGGCTACACCTTC.

This clonotype was recorded a few times. The chain carries TRBV5-6 and TRBJ2-7; TRBD1 matches at 9 bases. The ends lost 4 bases at V and 0 bases at J; junction bases unmatched: 8. The CDR3 has 16 amino acids. Germline CDR1 SGHDT, CDR2 YYEEEE. The CDR3 loop is CASSKGQGSLSYEQYF. Written as DNA, the CDR3 is TGTGCCAGCAGCAAGGGACAGGGTTCCCTCTCCTACGAGCAGTACTTC.

The V call is TRBV20-1, the J call TRBJ1-1; 7 bases map to TRBD1. V dropped 0 bases and J dropped 0; count of bases not matched to a gene: 19. This CDR3 spans 20 amino acids. Germline V gene sequence: CDR1 DFQATT, CDR2 SNEGSKA (reference sequence). In DNA, the CDR3 is TGCAGTGCTAGAGAAGGAGTTACGCTAACAGGGGTGAACATGAACACTGAAGCTTTCTTT. Protein sequence: CSAREGVTLTGVNMNTEAFF.

This clonotype was found many times. This chain links TRBV2 with TRBJ1-1; D gene unclear. CDR3 length equals 11 residues. V lost 8 bases and J lost 4, with 8 bases in between. Germline CDR1 and CDR2: SNHLY and FYNNEI. The CDR3 region has the DNA TGTGCCAGCTCCCGGTTCACTGAAGCTTTCTTT. Translation gives CASSRFTEAFF.

This clonotype was detected a few times. The V and J genes are TRBV11-2 and TRBJ2-4, with 8 bases that match TRBD2. V gave up 2 bases and J gave up 7 bases; unmatched junction bases: 10. Per the germline V gene, CDR1 is SGHAT and CDR2 is FQNNGV. The CDR3 spans 16 residues. CDR3: CASSLYSGERGNIQYF. As DNA, the CDR3 is TGTGCCAGCAGCTTATATAGCGGGGAGAGAGGGAACATTCAGTACTTC.

In its sample, this clonotype was seen a few times. The gene calls are TRBV30 and TRBJ1-2, with 7 bases lining up with TRBD1. Per germline, CDR1 GTSNPN and CDR2 SVGIG (reference sequence). The length of the CDR3 is 13 residues. The J segment lost 8 bases and the V segment lost 2 bases, leaving 8 bases of the junction unmatched. Written as DNA, the CDR3 is TGTGCCTGGAGTCCCCAGGGGGGGGTCGGCTACACCTTC. It specifies CAWSPQGGVGYTF.

Only a few counts were recorded for this clonotype. Just one base apart from a much larger clone, this may be a read error. The chain recombines TRBV7-9 with TRBJ2-1; D remains ambiguous. With 0 bases removed from V and 5 bases from J, the gap between germline ends came to 2 bases. Germline CDR1 is SEHNR and CDR2 is FQNEAQ (reference sequence). This CDR3 comprises 12 residues. CDR3 sequence (DNA): TGTGCCAGCAGCTTAGCCCACAATGAGCAGTTCTTC. It is translated as CASSLAHNEQFF.

This clonotype was found many times. This rearrangement joins TRBV6-2 or TRBV6-3 to TRBJ1-1; D not resolved. The V and J ends lost 2 bases and 1 base respectively, with 14 bases between them. Germline CDR1 is MNHEY and CDR2 is SVGEGT. CDR3 length: 16 residues. The CDR3 reads CASSYVRGPKNTEAFF. The CDR3 coding sequence is TGTGCCAGCAGTTACGTACGAGGCCCAAAGAACACTGAAGCTTTCTTT.

A few counts support this clonotype. The V gene is TRBV6-2 or TRBV6-3, the J gene TRBJ1-5; no reliable D call. Germline V gene lookup returns CDR1 MNHEY and CDR2 SVGEGT. This CDR3 has 16 residues. V was clipped by 5 bases and J by 3 bases, with 17 bases between them. Here the CDR3 reads CASSPRALLFNQPQHF. In DNA, the CDR3 is TGTGCCAGCAGTCCCCGGGCCCTCCTCTTCAATCAGCCCCAGCATTTT.

The chain recombines TRBV20-1 with TRBJ2-2; no clear D gene. Germline values: CDR1 DFQATT, CDR2 SNEGSKA (reference sequence). This CDR3 is built from 13 residues. V gave up 3 bases and J gave up 5 bases, with 10 bases separating them. CDR3 DNA sequence: TGCAGTGCTAGCCCAACAGTTACCGGGGAGCTGTTTTTT. This codes for CSASPTVTGELFF.

This clonotype was observed many times. V usage is TRBV28 and J usage is TRBJ1-4; 8 bases are shared with TRBD1. CDR3 length: 13 residues. CDR1 is MDHEN and CDR2 is SYDVKM in the germline V gene. Germline trimming cut 5 bases from V and 8 bases from J; bases unmatched to any gene: 4. CDR3 residues: CASSTGGGEKLFF. The CDR3 DNA follows: TGTGCCAGCAGTACAGGGGGTGGAGAAAAACTGTTTTTT.

This clonotype turned up a few times. The V call is TRBV3-1, the J call TRBJ1-5; TRBD1 agrees at 7 bases. This CDR3 contains 16 residues. V shed 4 bases and J 1 base; nucleotides not matched to a gene: 7. Germline CDR1 is LGHDT and CDR2 is YNNKEL (reference sequence). The CDR3 loop is CASSPSPGQSNQPQHF. For the CDR3, the DNA is TGTGCCAGCAGCCCTTCACCGGGACAGAGCAATCAGCCCCAGCATTTT.

The V call is TRBV12-3 or TRBV12-4, the J call TRBJ1-2; D call uncertain. CDR3 length equals 12 residues. V lost 2 bases and J lost 14, with 15 bases in between. Here the CDR3 reads CASSLQGSMGTF. CDR3 sequence (DNA): TGTGCCAGCAGTTTACAAGGGTCGATGGGGACCTTC.

The V call is TRBV6-1, the J call TRBJ2-1; 7 bases fit TRBD2. The CDR3 contains 15 residues. V shed 5 bases and J 7 bases; nucleotides not matched to a gene: 11. The germline V gene encodes CDR1 MNHNS and CDR2 SASEGT. CDR3 sequence (DNA): TGTGCCAGCAGTTCCCGGTGGGGCGGGAGTAATGAGCAGTTCTTC. Amino acid sequence: CASSSRWGGSNEQFF.

This clonotype came up a few times. The V gene is TRBV18, the J gene TRBJ2-1; possibly TRBD2 for D (5 bases). Trimming pared 10 bases from V and 4 bases from J, leaving 17 bases between. CDR1 is KGHSH and CDR2 is LQKENI in the germline V gene. The CDR3 contains 14 residues. As DNA, the CDR3 is TGTGCCACTACAGAGGGTATCGAATACAATGAGCAGTTCTTC. Its translation: CATTEGIEYNEQFF. The whole variable domain, remainder taken from reference TRBV18 and TRBJ2-1, is NAGVMQNPRHLVRRRGQEARLRCSPMKGHSHVYWYRQLPEEGLKFMVYLQKENIIDESGMPKERFSAEFPKEGPSILRIQQVVRGDSAAYFCATTEGIEYNEQFFGPGTRLTVL.

This chain joins TRBV25-1 and TRBJ2-3; TRBD2 matches at 7 bases. Unmatched junction bases numbered 6, after V lost 0 bases and J lost 3 bases. In germline, CDR1 is MGHDK, CDR2 SYGVNS. The CDR3 sequence is 16 residues long. The CDR3 is CASSEYRGGSTDTQYF. As DNA, the CDR3 is TGTGCCAGCAGTGAATATCGTGGCGGGAGTACAGATACGCAGTATTTT.

This clonotype was counted ten times or more. The rearrangement links TRBV7-2 to TRBJ2-3; 10 nucleotides match TRBD1. The CDR3 extends over 17 amino acids. The V and J ends lost 4 bases and 3 bases, in that order; junction bases with no gene match: 10. Germline CDR1 is SGHTA and CDR2 is FQGNSA. This CDR3 reads CASSSGTGEVATDTQYF. CDR3 in DNA: TGTGCCAGCAGCTCAGGGACAGGGGAGGTTGCGACAGATACGCAGTATTTT.

This clonotype showed up just a few times. The chain couples TRBV18 to TRBJ2-5; D uncertain. The V gene's germline CDR1 is KGHSH and CDR2 LQKENI. The CDR3 length is 13 residues. Trimming left V 0 bases short and J 5 bases short, with 7 bases between. In DNA, the CDR3 is TGTGCCAGCTCACCACCAGGGTTCGAGACCCAGTACTTC. This gives the protein CASSPPGFETQYF.

This clonotype was seen repeatedly, ten times or more. The chain is built from TRBV12-3 or TRBV12-4 and TRBJ2-1; TRBD2 aligns across 9 bases. J lost 4 bases, V lost 5 bases, and 6 bases had no gene match. This CDR3 comprises 15 residues. Written as DNA, the CDR3 is TGTGCCAGCAGTGCCTTAGCGGGGGTATACAATGAGCAGTTCTTC. Translation gives CASSALAGVYNEQFF.

This clonotype was detected many times. J is TRBJ2-7 and V is TRBV12-3 or TRBV12-4; D ambiguous. The ends were cut back, 3 bases at V and 2 bases at J, with 5 bases in the middle. The CDR3 spans 12 residues. The CDR3 nucleotides are TGTGCCAGCAGTTTCGCACCCTACGAGCAGTACTTC. Protein product: CASSFAPYEQYF.

This clonotype has just a few counts. The chain couples TRBV6-1 to TRBJ2-5, with D tentatively TRBD1 or TRBD2 (6 bases each). Trimming took 5 bases from V and 2 from J, leaving 15 bases between them. Germline V gene lookup returns CDR1 MNHNS and CDR2 SASEGT. The CDR3 length is 15 residues. The CDR3 bases are TGTGCCAGCAGTAGGGGGTGGACTACTCAAGAGACCCAGTACTTC. Amino acids: CASSRGWTTQETQYF.